The 18 T cell receptor beta chains given below trace back to one sample, sequenced in a study of blood T cell repertoires in COVID-19. Clones were read by immunoSEQ multiplex PCR, and TCRdb kept only the in-frame ones, dropping some. The table shows under 250,000 clones, with 85% to 90% occurring only once. The sequencing input was PBMCs or T cells enriched from blood (not recorded which). These receptors all come from a woman aged 18-29 years in a cohort exposed to, infected with or recovered from COVID-19 (not recorded which).

The chain uses TRBV7-2 and TRBJ1-3; D not certain. Germline V gene sequence: CDR1 SGHTA, CDR2 FQGNSA. This CDR3 has 16 residues. Trimming removed 2 bases at V and 0 bases at J, with 11 bases between. CDR3 coding DNA: TGTGCCAGCAGCTTAAGCGCGCCCGGCTCTGGAAACACCATATATTTT. Protein: CASSLSAPGSGNTIYF.

This sequence joins TRBV5-5 and TRBJ1-1, with D unresolved. The CDR3 covers 13 residues. Per the germline V gene, CDR1 is SGHKS and CDR2 is YYEKEE (reference sequence). Trimming took off 0 bases at V and 6 bases at J, with 9 bases between the two ends. CDR3 nucleotides: TGTGCCAGCAGCTTGGTCCGACATGCTGAAGCTTTCTTT. Protein sequence: CASSLVRHAEAFF.

The genes are TRBV10-2 and TRBJ2-7; TRBD1 is a possible D gene (5 bases). The germline V gene encodes CDR1 WSHSY and CDR2 SAAADI. CDR3 length: 14 residues. V was cut by 0 bases and J by 1 base, with 7 bases left in between. The CDR3: CASSESRGSYEQYF. CDR3 DNA sequence: TGCGCCAGCAGTGAGTCTAGGGGATCCTACGAGCAGTACTTC.

The genes are TRBV19 and TRBJ1-1, with 9 bases lining up with TRBD1. V gave up 5 bases and J gave up 0 bases; unmatched junction bases: 7. The CDR3 loop spans 16 amino acids. Germline CDR1 reads LNHDA; CDR2 reads SQIVND (reference sequence). For the CDR3, the DNA is TGTGCCAGTAGTGACAGGGGGAAGACCATGAACACTGAAGCTTTCTTT. Amino acid sequence: CASSDRGKTMNTEAFF.

The CDR3 DNA is TGCGCCAGCAGCCATTGGGGGACTAGCGGGGATGAGACCCAGTACTTC. Translating it yields CASSHWGTSGDETQYF. V and J are TRBV4-1 and TRBJ2-5, with TRBD2 matching 13 bases. This CDR3 contains 16 residues. The V gene's germline CDR1 is MGHRA and CDR2 YSYEKL. Trimming took 3 bases from V and 5 from J; bases not matched to a gene: 6.

The rearrangement links TRBV7-2 to TRBJ2-7; 7 bases fit TRBD1. Unmatched junction bases numbered 7, after V lost 4 bases and J lost 7 bases. Germline loops: CDR1 SGHTA, CDR2 FQGNSA. The CDR3 has 13 residues. The CDR3, as DNA: TGTGCCAGCAGCTCGCAGACAGGGAATGAGCAGTACTTC. This sequence encodes CASSSQTGNEQYF.

This clone was recorded once. The J gene is TRBJ1-5, the V gene TRBV19; TRBD1 matches 7 bases. Germline assignment: CDR1 LNHDA and CDR2 SQIVND (reference sequence). Unmatched junction bases numbered 9, after V lost 4 bases and J lost 9 bases. This CDR3 region has 14 residues. The CDR3: CASSSGTAVRPQHF. The CDR3 region has the DNA TGTGCCAGTAGTAGTGGGACAGCCGTGAGGCCCCAGCATTTT.

This clone appeared once. The chain links TRBV28 to TRBJ1-4; 10 nucleotides line up with TRBD1. Germline CDR1 and CDR2: MDHEN and SYDVKM. Trimming removed 1 base from V and 5 bases from J; junction bases left unmatched: 7. The CDR3 has 17 residues. In DNA form, the CDR3 reads TGTGCCAGCAGTTTATTGGGGGTGACAGGGGGCAATGAAAAACTGTTTTTT. It encodes CASSLLGVTGGNEKLFF.

The chain has TRBV2 and TRBJ1-2; TRBD1 is a possible D gene (5 bases). The CDR3 totals 14 residues. The V end lost 4 bases, the J end lost 3 bases, and 12 bases lay between the germline ends. Germline-derived CDR1 and CDR2 are SNHLY and FYNNEI. The CDR3 coding sequence is TGTGCCAGCAGTGGGGTCGGGGGGGACTATGGCTACACCTTC. Translating gives CASSGVGGDYGYTF.

This clone was found once. The gene calls are TRBV7-3 and TRBJ2-7, with a possible D match to TRBD1 (5 bases). The ends were cut back, 5 bases at V and 4 bases at J, with 12 bases in the middle. The germline CDR1 and CDR2 sequences are SGHTA and FQGTGA. This CDR3 is 13 amino acids long. The CDR3 is CASSDSHSYEQYF. CDR3 DNA: TGTGCCAGCAGCGACAGCCATTCTTACGAGCAGTACTTC.

The gene calls are TRBV19 and TRBJ1-2; D is uncertain. This CDR3 has 12 residues. CDR1 and CDR2 from the germline V gene are LNHDA and SQIVND (reference sequence). Trimming removed 3 bases at V and 7 bases at J, with 9 bases between. CDR3 loop: CASSMGGLGYTF. Here the CDR3 DNA reads TGTGCCAGTAGTATGGGAGGACTTGGCTACACCTTC. Full variable domain (rest looked up from reference TRBV19 and TRBJ1-2): DGGITQSPKYLFRKEGQNVTLSCEQNLNHDAMYWYRQDPGQGLRLIYYSQIVNDFQKGDIAEGYSVSREKKESFPLTVTSAQKNPTAFYLCASSMGGLGYTFGSGTRLTVV.

This chain links TRBV3-1 (or the pseudogene TRBV3-2) with TRBJ2-1; 8 positions match TRBD2. The CDR3 runs to 16 residues. Trimming took 2 bases from V and 9 from J; bases not matched to a gene: 12. Per germline, CDR1 LGHDT and CDR2 YNNKEL (reference sequence). In nucleotides, the CDR3 is TGTGCCAGCAGCCAAAGCGACCAGCGGGAGTACCTTGAGCAGTTCTTC. Translating gives CASSQSDQREYLEQFF.

The gene calls are TRBV27 and TRBJ2-1; possibly TRBD2 for D (5 bases). The CDR3 is made up of 15 amino acids. The germline V gene encodes CDR1 MNHEY and CDR2 SMNVEV (reference sequence). Trimming left V 4 bases short and J 4 bases short, with 14 bases between. The CDR3 region is CASSSPGVRYNEQFF. DNA of the CDR3: TGTGCCAGCAGTTCCCCCGGGGTCCGTTACAATGAGCAGTTCTTC.

V is TRBV5-1 and J is TRBJ1-1; TRBD1 matches at 9 bases. V shed 4 bases and J 5 bases; nucleotides not matched to a gene: 9. Germline V gene lookup returns CDR1 SGHRS and CDR2 YFSETQ. This CDR3 spans 15 amino acids. The CDR3 DNA follows: TGCGCCAGCAGCCCCGGACAGGGGAGATTTACTGAAGCTTTCTTT. Translation gives CASSPGQGRFTEAFF.

This clone was observed once. The chain links TRBV5-1 to TRBJ2-3, with 8 bases identical to TRBD2. The germline V gene has CDR1 SGHRS and CDR2 YFSETQ. The ends lost 0 bases at V and 0 bases at J; junction bases unmatched: 3. There are 16 residues in the CDR3. The CDR3 region has the DNA TGCGCCAGCAGCTTGGCGGCGGGAGGCAGCACAGATACGCAGTATTTT. The encoded protein is CASSLAAGGSTDTQYF.

The chain carries TRBV4-2 and TRBJ2-1; 10 bases agree with TRBD2. Germline-derived CDR1 and CDR2 are LGHNA and YNFKEQ. The V segment lost 2 bases and the J segment 0 bases; nucleotides outside the gene matches: 1. This CDR3 has 16 residues. CDR3 sequence (DNA): TGTGCCAGCAGCCAAATAGCGGGAGGCTCCTACAATGAGCAGTTCTTC. It encodes CASSQIAGGSYNEQFF.

The sample holds a few counts of this clone. The V and J genes are TRBV9 and TRBJ1-1; weak D call: TRBD1 (6 bases). V lost 4 bases to trimming and J lost 0 bases, with 13 bases between them. The CDR3 covers 15 residues. CDR1 is SGDLS, CDR2 YYNGEE, per germline. The CDR3 bases are TGTGCCAGCAGCCCTCGACAGGAATTGAACACTGAAGCTTTCTTT. It yields the protein CASSPRQELNTEAFF.

The V call is TRBV6-5, the J call TRBJ1-2; 7 bases are shared with TRBD1. The ends lost 6 bases at V and 3 bases at J; junction bases unmatched: 4. The CDR3 extends over 13 amino acids. The germline V gene encodes CDR1 MNHEY and CDR2 SVGAGI. Written as DNA, the CDR3 is TGTGCCAGCAGCAAAACAGGGGACTATGGCTACACCTTC. Residues: CASSKTGDYGYTF.